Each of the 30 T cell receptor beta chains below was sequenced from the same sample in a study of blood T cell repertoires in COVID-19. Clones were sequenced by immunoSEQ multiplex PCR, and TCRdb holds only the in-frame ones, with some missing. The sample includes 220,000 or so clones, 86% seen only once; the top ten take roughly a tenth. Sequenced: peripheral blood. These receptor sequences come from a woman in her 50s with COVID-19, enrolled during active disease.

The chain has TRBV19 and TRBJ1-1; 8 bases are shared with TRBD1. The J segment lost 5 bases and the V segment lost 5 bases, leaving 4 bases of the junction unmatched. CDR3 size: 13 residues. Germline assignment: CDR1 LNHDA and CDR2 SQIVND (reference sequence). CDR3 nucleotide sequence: TGTGCCAGTAGTCCAGGGGGCTTGACTGAAGCTTTCTTT. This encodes CASSPGGLTEAFF.

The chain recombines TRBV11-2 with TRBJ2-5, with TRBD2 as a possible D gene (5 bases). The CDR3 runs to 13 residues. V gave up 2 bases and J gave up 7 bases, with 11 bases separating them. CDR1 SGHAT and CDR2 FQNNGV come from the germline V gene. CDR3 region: CASSLSEAGTQYF. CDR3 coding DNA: TGTGCCAGCAGCTTATCCGAGGCGGGGACCCAGTACTTC.

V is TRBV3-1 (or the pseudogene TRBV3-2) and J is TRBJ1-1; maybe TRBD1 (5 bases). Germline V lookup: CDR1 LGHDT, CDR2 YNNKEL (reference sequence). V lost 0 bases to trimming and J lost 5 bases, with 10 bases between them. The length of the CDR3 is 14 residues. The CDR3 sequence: CASSQDQGGTEAFF. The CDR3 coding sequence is TGTGCCAGCAGCCAAGATCAGGGTGGGACTGAAGCTTTCTTT.

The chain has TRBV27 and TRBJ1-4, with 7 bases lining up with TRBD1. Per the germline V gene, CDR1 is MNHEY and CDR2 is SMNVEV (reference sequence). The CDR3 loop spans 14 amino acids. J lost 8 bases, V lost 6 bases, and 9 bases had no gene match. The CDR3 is CASSEGTGAEKLFF. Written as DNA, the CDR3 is TGTGCCAGCAGCGAGGGCACAGGGGCGGAAAAACTGTTTTTT.

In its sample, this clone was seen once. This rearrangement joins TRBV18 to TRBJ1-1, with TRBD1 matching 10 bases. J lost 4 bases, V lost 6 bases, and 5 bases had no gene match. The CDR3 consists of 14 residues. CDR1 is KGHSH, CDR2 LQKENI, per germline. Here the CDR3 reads CASSGTGVSTEAFF. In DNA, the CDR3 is TGTGCCAGCTCTGGGACAGGGGTTAGCACTGAAGCTTTCTTT. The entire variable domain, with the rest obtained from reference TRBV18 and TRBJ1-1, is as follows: NAGVMQNPRHLVRRRGQEARLRCSPMKGHSHVYWYRQLPEEGLKFMVYLQKENIIDESGMPKERFSAEFPKEGPSILRIQQVVRGDSAAYFCASSGTGVSTEAFFGQGTRLTVV.

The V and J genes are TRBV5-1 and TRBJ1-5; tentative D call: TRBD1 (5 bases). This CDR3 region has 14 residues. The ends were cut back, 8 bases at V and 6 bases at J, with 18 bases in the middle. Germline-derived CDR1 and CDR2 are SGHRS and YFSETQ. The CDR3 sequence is CASSTDSGGQPQHF. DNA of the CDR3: TGCGCCAGTTCAACCGATTCCGGGGGTCAGCCCCAGCATTTT.

The CDR3 bases are TGTGCCAGTAGAACTACAGGGGGGAACACTGAAGCTTTCTTT. This codes for CASRTTGGNTEAFF. This chain connects TRBV19 to TRBJ1-1; TRBD1 matches at 8 bases. The germline V gene encodes CDR1 LNHDA and CDR2 SQIVND (reference sequence). CDR3 size: 14 residues. V lost 6 bases, J lost 1 base, and 4 bases stayed unmatched.

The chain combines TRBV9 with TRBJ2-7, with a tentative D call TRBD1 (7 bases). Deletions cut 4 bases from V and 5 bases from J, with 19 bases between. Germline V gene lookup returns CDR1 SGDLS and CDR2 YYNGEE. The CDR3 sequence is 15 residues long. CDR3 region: CASSQGGYPGDEQYF. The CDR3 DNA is TGTGCCAGCAGCCAAGGGGGCTACCCGGGGGACGAGCAGTACTTC.

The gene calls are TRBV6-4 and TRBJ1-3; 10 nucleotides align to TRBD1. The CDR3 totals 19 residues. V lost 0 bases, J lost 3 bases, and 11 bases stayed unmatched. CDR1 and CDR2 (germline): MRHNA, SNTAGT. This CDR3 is CASSDSKTDRGIFGNTIYF. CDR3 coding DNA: TGTGCCAGCAGTGACTCGAAGACGGACAGGGGGATTTTTGGAAACACCATATATTTT.

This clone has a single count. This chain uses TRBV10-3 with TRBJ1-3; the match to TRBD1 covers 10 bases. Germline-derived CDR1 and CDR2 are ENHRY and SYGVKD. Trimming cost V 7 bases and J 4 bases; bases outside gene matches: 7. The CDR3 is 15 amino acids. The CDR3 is CAINPGQGEGNTIYF. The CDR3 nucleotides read TGTGCCATCAACCCTGGACAGGGGGAAGGAAACACCATATATTTT.

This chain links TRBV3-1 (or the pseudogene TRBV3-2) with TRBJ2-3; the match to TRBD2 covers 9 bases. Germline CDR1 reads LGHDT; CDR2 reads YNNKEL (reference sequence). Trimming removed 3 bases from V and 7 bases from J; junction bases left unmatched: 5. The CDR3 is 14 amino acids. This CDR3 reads CASSQASGANTQYF. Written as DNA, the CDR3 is TGTGCCAGCAGCCAGGCTAGCGGGGCAAATACGCAGTATTTT.

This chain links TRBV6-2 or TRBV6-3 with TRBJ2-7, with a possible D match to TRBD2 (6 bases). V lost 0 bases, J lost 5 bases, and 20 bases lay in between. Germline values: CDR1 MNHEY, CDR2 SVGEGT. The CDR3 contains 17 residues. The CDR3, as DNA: TGTGCCAGCAGTTACTCCCTACGGGGGTCCCGGGGCCACGAGCAGTACTTC. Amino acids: CASSYSLRGSRGHEQYF.

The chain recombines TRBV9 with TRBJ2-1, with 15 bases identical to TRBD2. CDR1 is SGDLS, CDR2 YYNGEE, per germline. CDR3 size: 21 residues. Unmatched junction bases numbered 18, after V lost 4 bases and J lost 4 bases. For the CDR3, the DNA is TGTGCCAGCAGCTCTTCTAGGACTAGCGGGGGGGCCCCCGCAATGTACAATGAGCAGTTCTTC. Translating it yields CASSSSRTSGGAPAMYNEQFF.

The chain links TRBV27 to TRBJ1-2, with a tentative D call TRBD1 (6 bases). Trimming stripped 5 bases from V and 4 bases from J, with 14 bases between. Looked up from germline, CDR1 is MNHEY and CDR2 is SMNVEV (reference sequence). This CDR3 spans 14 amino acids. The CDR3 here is CASSTGGHGYGYTF. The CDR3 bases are TGTGCCAGCAGTACGGGGGGCCACGGCTATGGCTACACCTTC.

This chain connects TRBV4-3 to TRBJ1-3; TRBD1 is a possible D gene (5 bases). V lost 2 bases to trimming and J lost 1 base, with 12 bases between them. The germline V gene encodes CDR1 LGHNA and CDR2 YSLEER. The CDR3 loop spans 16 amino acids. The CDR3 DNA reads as TGCGCCAGCAGCCAAACCTGGGGGGAATCTGGAAACACCATATATTTT. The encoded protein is CASSQTWGESGNTIYF.

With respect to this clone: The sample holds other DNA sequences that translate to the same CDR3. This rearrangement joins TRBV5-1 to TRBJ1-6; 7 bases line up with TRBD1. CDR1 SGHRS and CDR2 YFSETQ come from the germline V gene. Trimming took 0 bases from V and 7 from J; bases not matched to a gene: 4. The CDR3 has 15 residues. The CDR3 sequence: CASSLGDRDNSPLHF. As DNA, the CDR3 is TGCGCCAGCAGCTTGGGGGACAGAGACAATTCACCCCTCCACTTT.

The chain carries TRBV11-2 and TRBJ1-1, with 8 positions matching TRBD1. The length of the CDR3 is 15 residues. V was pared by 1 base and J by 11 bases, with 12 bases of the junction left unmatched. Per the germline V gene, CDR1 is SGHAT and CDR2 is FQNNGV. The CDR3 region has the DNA TGTGCCAGCAGCTTAGGAGACTGGGCAGGGGGCCCGGCTTTCTTT. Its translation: CASSLGDWAGGPAFF.

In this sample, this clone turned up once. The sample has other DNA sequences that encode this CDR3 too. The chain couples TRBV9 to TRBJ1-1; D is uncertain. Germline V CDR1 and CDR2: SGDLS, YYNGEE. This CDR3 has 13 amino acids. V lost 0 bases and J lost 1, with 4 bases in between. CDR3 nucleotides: TGTGCCAGCAGCGTAGACAGGAACACTGAAGCTTTCTTT. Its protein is CASSVDRNTEAFF.

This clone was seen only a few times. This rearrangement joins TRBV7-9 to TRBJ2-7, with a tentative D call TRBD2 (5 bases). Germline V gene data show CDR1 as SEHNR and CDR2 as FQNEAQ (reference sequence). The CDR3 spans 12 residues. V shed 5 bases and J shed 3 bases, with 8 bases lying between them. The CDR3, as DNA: TGTGCCAGCAGCGCCGGGGACTACGAGCAGTACTTC. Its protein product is CASSAGDYEQYF.

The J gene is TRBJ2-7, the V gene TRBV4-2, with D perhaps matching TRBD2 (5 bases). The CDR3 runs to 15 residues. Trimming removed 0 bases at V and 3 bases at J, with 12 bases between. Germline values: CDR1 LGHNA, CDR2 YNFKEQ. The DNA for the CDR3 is TGTGCCAGCAGCCAAGAACCAGGAGGTAACTACGAGCAGTACTTC. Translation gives CASSQEPGGNYEQYF.

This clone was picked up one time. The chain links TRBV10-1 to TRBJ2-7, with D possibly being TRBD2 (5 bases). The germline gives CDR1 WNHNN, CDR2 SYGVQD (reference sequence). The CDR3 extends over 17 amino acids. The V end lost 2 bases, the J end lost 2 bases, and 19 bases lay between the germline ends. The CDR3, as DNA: TGCGCCAGCAGTGAGGTGAGCGGAAAAGGACGGACCTACGAGCAGTACGTC. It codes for CASSEVSGKGRTYEQYV.

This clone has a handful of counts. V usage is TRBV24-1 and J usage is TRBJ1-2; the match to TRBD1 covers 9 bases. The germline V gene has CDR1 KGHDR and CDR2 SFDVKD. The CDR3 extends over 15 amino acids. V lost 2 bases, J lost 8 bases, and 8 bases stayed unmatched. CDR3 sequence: CATSDSGTGYGGYTF. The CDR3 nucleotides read TGTGCCACCAGTGATTCCGGGACAGGGTATGGAGGCTACACCTTC.

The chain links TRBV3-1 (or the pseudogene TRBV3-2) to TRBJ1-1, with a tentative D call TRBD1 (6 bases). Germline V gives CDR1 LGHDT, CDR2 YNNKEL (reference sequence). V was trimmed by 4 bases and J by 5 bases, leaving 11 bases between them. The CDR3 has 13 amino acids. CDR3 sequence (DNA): TGTGCCAGCAGCCCGGACAGATTAACTGAAGCTTTCTTT. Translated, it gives CASSPDRLTEAFF.

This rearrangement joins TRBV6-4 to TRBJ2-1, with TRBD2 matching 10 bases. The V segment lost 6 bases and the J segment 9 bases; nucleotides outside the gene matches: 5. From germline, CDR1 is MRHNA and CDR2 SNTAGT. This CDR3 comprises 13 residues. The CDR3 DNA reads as TGTGCCAGCAGAGCTAGCGGGGGAGGTGAGCAGTTCTTC. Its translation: CASRASGGGEQFF.

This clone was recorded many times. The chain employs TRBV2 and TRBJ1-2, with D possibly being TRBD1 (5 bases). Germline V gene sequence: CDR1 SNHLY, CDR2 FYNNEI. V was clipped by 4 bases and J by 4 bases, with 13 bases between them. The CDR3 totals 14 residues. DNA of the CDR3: TGTGCCAGCAGTGCCCGAAGGGGAGGCTATGGCTACACCTTC. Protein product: CASSARRGGYGYTF.

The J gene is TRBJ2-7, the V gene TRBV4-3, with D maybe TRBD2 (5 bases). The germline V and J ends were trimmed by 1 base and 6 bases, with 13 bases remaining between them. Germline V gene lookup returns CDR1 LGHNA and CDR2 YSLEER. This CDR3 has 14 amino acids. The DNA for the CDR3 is TGCGCCAGCAGCCAAGGAATGGGAGCGGTCGAGCAGTACTTC. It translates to CASSQGMGAVEQYF.

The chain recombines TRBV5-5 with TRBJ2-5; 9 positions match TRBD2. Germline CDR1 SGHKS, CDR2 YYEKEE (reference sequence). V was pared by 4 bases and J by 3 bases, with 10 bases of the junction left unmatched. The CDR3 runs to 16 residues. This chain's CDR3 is CASSQIKASGEETQYF. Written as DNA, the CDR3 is TGTGCCAGCAGCCAAATCAAGGCTAGCGGGGAAGAGACCCAGTACTTC.

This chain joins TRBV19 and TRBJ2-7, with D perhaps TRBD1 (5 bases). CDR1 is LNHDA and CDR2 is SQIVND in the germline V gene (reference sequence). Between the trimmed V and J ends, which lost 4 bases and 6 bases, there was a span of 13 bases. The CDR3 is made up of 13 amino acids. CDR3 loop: CASSTARDGEQYV. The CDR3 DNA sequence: TGTGCCAGTAGTACCGCCAGGGATGGCGAGCAGTACGTC.

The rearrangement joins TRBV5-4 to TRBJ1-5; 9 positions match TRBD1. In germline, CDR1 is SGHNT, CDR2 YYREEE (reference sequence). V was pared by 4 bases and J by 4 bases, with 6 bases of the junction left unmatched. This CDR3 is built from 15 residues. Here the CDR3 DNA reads TGTGCCAGCAGCCAGGGACAGGGTGTGAATCAGCCCCAGCATTTT. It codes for CASSQGQGVNQPQHF.

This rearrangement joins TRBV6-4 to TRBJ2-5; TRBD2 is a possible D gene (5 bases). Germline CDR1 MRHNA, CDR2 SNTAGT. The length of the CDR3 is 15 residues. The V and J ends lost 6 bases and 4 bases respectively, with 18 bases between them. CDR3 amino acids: CASSPGSGWGETQYF. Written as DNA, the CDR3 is TGTGCCAGCAGCCCCGGGTCGGGGTGGGGAGAGACCCAGTACTTC.